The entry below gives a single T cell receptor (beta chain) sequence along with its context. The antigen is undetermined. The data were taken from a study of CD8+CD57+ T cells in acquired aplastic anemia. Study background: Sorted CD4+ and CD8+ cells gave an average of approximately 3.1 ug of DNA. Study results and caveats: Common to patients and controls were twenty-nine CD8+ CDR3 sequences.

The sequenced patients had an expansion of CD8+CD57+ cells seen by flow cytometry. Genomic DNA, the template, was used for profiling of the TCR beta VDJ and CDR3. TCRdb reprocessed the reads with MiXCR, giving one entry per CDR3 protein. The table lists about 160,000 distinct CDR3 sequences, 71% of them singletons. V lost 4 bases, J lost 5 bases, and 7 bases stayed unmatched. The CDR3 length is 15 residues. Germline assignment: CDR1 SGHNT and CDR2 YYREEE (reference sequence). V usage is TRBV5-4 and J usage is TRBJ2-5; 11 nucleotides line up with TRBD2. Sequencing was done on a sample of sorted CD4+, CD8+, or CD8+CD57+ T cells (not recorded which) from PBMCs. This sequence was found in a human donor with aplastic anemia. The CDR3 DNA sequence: TGTGCCAGCAGCCATAGCGGGGGGGCGGGGGAGACCCAGTACTTC. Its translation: CASSHSGGAGETQYF.